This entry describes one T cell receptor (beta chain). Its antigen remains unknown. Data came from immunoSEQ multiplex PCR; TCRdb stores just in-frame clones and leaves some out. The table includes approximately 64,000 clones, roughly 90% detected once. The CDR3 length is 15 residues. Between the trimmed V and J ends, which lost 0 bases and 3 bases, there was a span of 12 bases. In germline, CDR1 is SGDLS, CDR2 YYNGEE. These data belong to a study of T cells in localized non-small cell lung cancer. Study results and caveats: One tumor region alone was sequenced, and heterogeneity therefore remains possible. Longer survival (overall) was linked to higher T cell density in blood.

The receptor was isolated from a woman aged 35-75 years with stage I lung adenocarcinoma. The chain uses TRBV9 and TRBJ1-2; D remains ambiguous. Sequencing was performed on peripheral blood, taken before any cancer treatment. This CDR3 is CASSVGGLSDYGYTF. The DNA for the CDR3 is TGTGCCAGCAGCGTAGGAGGGCTCTCCGACTATGGCTACACCTTC.